This is a list of T cell receptor beta chains from one sample in a study of shared clonotypes between healthy human individuals. The method was immunoSEQ multiplex PCR; TCRdb's version includes in-frame clones alone and lacks a portion of them. The sample records approximately 740,000 clones, over 90% being singletons. Sequencing used naive CD8+ T cells sorted from blood. These receptors were collected from a man aged 30-40 years in good health. The CDR3 runs from the conserved cysteine through the conserved F or W. The D gene is left open where the match is weak. Clone size appears in some rows only: once, few, many, or a class for an expanded clone.

>.|.|TRBV2|TRBJ2-7
TGTGCCAGCACCGAGGAGTTCCGGCAGTACTTC
CASTEEFRQYF
>TRBD2|.|TRBV28|TRBJ2-7
TGTGCCAGCAGTCCCCATCCGGGACTAATTAACGAGCAGTACTTC
CASSPHPGLINEQYF
>TRBD1|.|TRBV10-3|TRBJ2-7
TGTGCCATCAGTGAGTCGATTCCGGGACAGGGGGGAACCTACGAGCAGTACTTC
CAISESIPGQGGTYEQYF
>.|.|TRBV2|TRBJ2-1
TGTGCCAGCAGTGTATTGTACAATGAGCAGTTCTTC
CASSVLYNEQFF
>TRBD2|.|TRBV6-5|TRBJ2-3
TGCGCCAGCAGTTACGCGTCTAGCGGGAGCACAGATACGCAGTATTTT
CASSYASSGSTDTQYF
>.|.|TRBV27|TRBJ1-2
TGTGCCAGCAGTTCCTATACAGAAAACTATGGCTACACCTTC
CASSSYTENYGYTF
>TRBD1|.|TRBV7-9|TRBJ2-5
TGTGCCAGCAGCTGGGACAGGGTCGGTTTTCGAGAGACCCAGTACTTC
CASSWDRVGFRETQYF
>TRBD2|.|TRBV2|TRBJ2-7
TGTGCCAGCAGTGCTCCCCGGGACTACGCCTACGAGCAGTACTTC
CASSAPRDYAYEQYF
>.|few|TRBV27|TRBJ2-7
TGTGCCAGCAGTTTATCCTCAGGTTACGAGCAGTACTTC
CASSLSSGYEQYF
>.|.|TRBV29-1|TRBJ2-5
TGCAGCGTTCGACAACTAGTCTTCAATTTGGAGACCCAGTACTTC
CSVRQLVFNLETQYF
>.|once|TRBV11-2|TRBJ2-5
TGTGCCAGCAGCCCCCGGATGTATCGGGAGTCGGAGACCCAGTACTTC
CASSPRMYRESETQYF
>.|.|TRBV7-6|TRBJ2-3
TGTGCCAGCAGCTTAGACCGTACAGATACGCAGTATTTT
CASSLDRTDTQYF
>TRBD2|.|TRBV4-3|TRBJ2-2
TGCGCCAGCAGCCAAGACTCACTAGCGGGAGACACCGGGGAGCTGTTTTTT
CASSQDSLAGDTGELFF
>.|.|TRBV28|TRBJ2-2
TGTGCCAGCAGTTTCCCCCGGGACTCGAACACCGGGGAGCTGTTTTTT
CASSFPRDSNTGELFF
>.|.|TRBV6-5|TRBJ2-2
TGTGCCAGCAGTCACGGGGGCGGGGAGCTGTTTTTT
CASSHGGGELFF
>.|.|TRBV11-2|TRBJ2-7
TGTGCCAGCAGCTCGAGGGTGAACGGAGCCTACGAGCAGTACTTC
CASSSRVNGAYEQYF
>TRBD1|few|TRBV7-2|TRBJ2-7
TGTGCCAGCAGCTCATCAGGGGGCCACGAGCAGTACTTC
CASSSSGGHEQYF
>TRBD1|.|TRBV30|TRBJ2-2
TGTGCCTGTCTACAGGGGTGGGAGCTGTTTTTT
CACLQGWELFF
>TRBD1|.|TRBV5-1|TRBJ2-7
TGCGCCAGCAGCTTGGACAGGGGTGTTGAGCAGTACTTC
CASSLDRGVEQYF
>.|once|TRBV6-6|TRBJ1-2
TGTGCCAGCAGCCCCGGACATTATGGCTACACCTTC
CASSPGHYGYTF
>.|once|TRBV4-1|TRBJ2-7
TGCGCCAGCAGCGGAGGGGGGTCCTCCTACGAGCAGTACTTC
CASSGGGSSYEQYF
>.|.|TRBV30|TRBJ2-7
TGTGCCTGGAGTGACAGGGAGGATGACGAGCAGTACTTC
CAWSDREDDEQYF
>.|.|TRBV27|TRBJ1-1
TGTGCCAGCAGTTGGGGGACTTACATGAACACTGAAGCTTTCTTT
CASSWGTYMNTEAFF
>TRBD2|.|TRBV7-9|TRBJ2-3
TGTGCCAGCAGCCCAACTGGGGTAGCGGGAGTAACCACAGATACGCAGTATTTT
CASSPTGVAGVTTDTQYF
>.|.|TRBV5-1|TRBJ2-3
TGCGCCAGCAGCTTGCGATGGACGGCTAGCACAGATACGCAGTATTTT
CASSLRWTASTDTQYF
>TRBD1|.|TRBV5-5|TRBJ2-2
TGTGCCAGCAGCTTGTCTCCGGGACAGGGGGCGCTCATTGGGGAGCTGTTTTTT
CASSLSPGQGALIGELFF
>TRBD1|.|TRBV10-3|TRBJ1-2
TGTGCCATCAGTGAATATGGGACAGGGGTTGGTGGCTACACCTTC
CAISEYGTGVGGYTF
>.|.|TRBV6-1|TRBJ2-2
TGTGCCAGCAGTACTCTCCTCGCCGGGGAGCTGTTTTTT
CASSTLLAGELFF
>.|once|TRBV27|TRBJ2-7
TGTGCCAGCAGTTTATCTCCGGACAGCTCCTACGAGCAGTACTTC
CASSLSPDSSYEQYF
>.|.|TRBV7-8|TRBJ2-1
TGTGCCAGCAGTTTACGGGTTAGGGGGGACAATGAGCAGTTCTTC
CASSLRVRGDNEQFF
>.|.|TRBV9|TRBJ1-1
TGTGCCAGCAGCTTAAGGGGTGACACTGAAGCTTTCTTT
CASSLRGDTEAFF
>TRBD1|.|TRBV28|TRBJ2-7
TGTGCCAGCAGGGGACAGGGATTCTACGAGCAGTACTTC
CASRGQGFYEQYF
>.|.|TRBV19|TRBJ1-5
TGTGCCAGTGGGGCGGGGGCTGAGCCCCAGCATTTT
CASGAGAEPQHF
>.|.|TRBV7-9|TRBJ2-5
TGTGCCAGCAGCGACGAGAGGGGCCGAATCCAAGAGACCCAGTACTTC
CASSDERGRIQETQYF
>.|.|TRBV5-1|TRBJ2-1
TGCGCCAGCAGCTTGACTACAGACTCCTACAATGAGCAGTTCTTC
CASSLTTDSYNEQFF
>.|once|TRBV5-1|TRBJ2-7
TGCGCCAGCAGCCCCGGGAATTATGAAACCTACGAGCAGTACTTC
CASSPGNYETYEQYF
>.|.|TRBV15|TRBJ2-7
TGTGCCACCAGCAGAGATTCGGTCGATGTCACCTACGAGCAGTACTTC
CATSRDSVDVTYEQYF
>TRBD2|.|TRBV27|TRBJ2-3
TGTGCCAGCAGGTTGACTAGCGGGCCATACACAGATACGCAGTATTTT
CASRLTSGPYTDTQYF
>.|.|TRBV6-5|TRBJ2-7
TGTGCCAGCAGTTACTCGAAGGTTAAAGGGTTCTACGAGCAGTACTTC
CASSYSKVKGFYEQYF
>.|.|TRBV5-1|TRBJ2-5
TGCGCCAGCAGCTTGAACGTTGGACTCATCCAAGAGACCCAGTACTTC
CASSLNVGLIQETQYF
>.|.|TRBV4-1|TRBJ1-2
TGCGCCAGCAGCCAAGGGACAGTTAACTATGGCTACACCTTC
CASSQGTVNYGYTF
>.|few|TRBV27|TRBJ2-7
TGTGCCAGCAGTTTATCCGGAGGGGGCTACGAGCAGTACTTC
CASSLSGGGYEQYF
>.|.|TRBV27|TRBJ2-7
TGTGCCAGCAGTTATCGGTCCTCCTACGAGCAGTACTTC
CASSYRSSYEQYF
>.|.|TRBV27|TRBJ2-7
TGTGCCAGCAGCCAAACTTCAAGGTACGAGCAGTACTTC
CASSQTSRYEQYF